This T cell receptor beta chain comes out of a study of blood T cell repertoires in COVID-19. With 1 base clipped from V and 5 bases from J, the junction kept 12 bases outside the gene matches. The CDR3 sequence is 17 residues long. The germline V gene encodes CDR1 MDHEN and CDR2 SYDVKM. The repertoire was sequenced with immunoSEQ multiplex PCR; TCRdb's copy has only in-frame clones and lacks some. The sample shows roughly 80,000 clones, 88% of them seen only once. The sequenced sample consisted of peripheral blood. The TCR comes from a woman of 80 years or more with acute or convalescent COVID-19. The rearrangement joins TRBV28 to TRBJ2-7, with TRBD1 matching over 9 bases. The CDR3 is CASSLFGLGDRVHEQYF. CDR3 bases: TGTGCCAGCAGTTTATTCGGTTTGGGGGACAGGGTCCACGAGCAGTACTTC.